These T cell receptor beta chains were read from a single sample in a study of T-cell reconstitution after alpha-beta-depleted transplantation in children. TCRdb called the PCR reads again in MiXCR, with one record for every CDR3 protein. The sample has about 500,000 distinct CDR3 sequences; 32% are singletons. Sequencing was performed on PBMCs from the stem cell graft donor, taken from the stem cell graft. Every receptor here comes from a human donor who donated a stem cell graft to a child with aplastic anemia. CDR3s include the opening cysteine and the closing phenylalanine or tryptophan. A D gene is named only where the DNA matches it firmly. Not every row has a clone size; where given, it reads once, few, many or a size class.

v_gene	abundance	d_gene	j_gene	len	CDR3aa	CDR3nt
TRBV12-3/TRBV12-4	NA	NA	TRBJ2-2	15	CASSLDGPRTGELFF	TGTGCCAGCAGTTTAGACGGGCCTAGGACCGGGGAGCTGTTTTTT
TRBV5-1	once	NA	TRBJ1-2	15	CASSLTDPGGYGYTF	TGCGCCAGCAGCTTGACCGACCCAGGCGGATATGGCTACACCTTC
TRBV4-2	few	NA	TRBJ2-3	14	CASSQDLGGDTQYF	TGTGCCAGCAGCCAAGACTTAGGCGGAGATACGCAGTATTTT
TRBV5-1	few	NA	TRBJ2-5	14	CASSTTTNQETQYF	TGCGCCAGCAGCACTACTACCAACCAAGAGACCCAGTACTTC
TRBV20-1	NA	NA	TRBJ2-1	14	CSASPLSINNEQFF	TGCAGTGCTAGTCCACTATCGATTAACAATGAGCAGTTCTTC
TRBV4-3	NA	TRBD2	TRBJ2-3	15	CASSQGPSGKDTQYF	TGCGCCAGCAGCCAAGGCCCTAGCGGGAAGGATACGCAGTATTTT
TRBV7-2	NA	TRBD1	TRBJ2-5	15	CASSRHRGPGETQYF	TGTGCCAGCAGTCGACACAGGGGGCCGGGAGAGACCCAGTACTTC
TRBV6-1	NA	NA	TRBJ1-2	16	CASSPEAAVLNYGYTF	TGTGCCAGCAGCCCCGAGGCGGCAGTACTTAACTATGGCTACACCTTC
TRBV20-1	few	TRBD2	TRBJ2-1	15	CSASSGRAGYNEQFF	TGCAGTGCTTCCAGCGGGAGGGCCGGATACAATGAGCAGTTCTTC
TRBV2	NA	TRBD1	TRBJ1-1	13	CASTQTGGTEAFF	TGTGCCAGCACCCAGACAGGGGGGACTGAAGCTTTCTTT
TRBV29-1	NA	TRBD2	TRBJ2-3	14	CSGGLAASTDTQYF	TGCAGCGGGGGACTAGCGGCTAGCACAGATACGCAGTATTTT
TRBV5-1	few	TRBD2	TRBJ2-3	17	CASSFPGLAGSEDTQYF	TGCGCCAGCAGCTTTCCGGGACTAGCGGGTTCTGAAGATACGCAGTATTTT
TRBV24-1	few	TRBD1	TRBJ2-3	16	CATSALGQGLTDTQYF	TGTGCCACCAGTGCCCTGGGACAGGGGCTCACAGATACGCAGTATTTT
TRBV5-5	NA	NA	TRBJ1-1	14	CASSFGLGNTEAFF	TGTGCCAGCAGCTTCGGTCTGGGGAACACTGAAGCTTTCTTT
TRBV7-2	NA	NA	TRBJ1-3	15	CASSGMGGVGNTIYF	TGTGCCAGCAGCGGAATGGGCGGTGTTGGAAACACCATATATTTT
TRBV2	NA	TRBD1	TRBJ2-7	14	CASSDGTGGYEQYF	TGTGCCAGCAGCGATGGGACAGGGGGCTACGAGCAGTACTTC
TRBV29-1	few	TRBD2	TRBJ2-5	15	CSVGGRGVRQETQYF	TGCAGCGTTGGGGGACGGGGGGTTCGGCAAGAGACCCAGTACTTC
TRBV12-3/TRBV12-4	NA	NA	TRBJ2-7	15	CASSPRGAVPDEQYF	TGTGCCAGCAGTCCCCGGGGGGCGGTCCCCGACGAGCAGTACTTC
TRBV5-6	once	TRBD1	TRBJ2-3	16	CASSLVSGQGADTQYF	TGTGCCAGCAGCTTGGTTTCGGGACAGGGTGCAGATACGCAGTATTTT
TRBV7-2	NA	TRBD2	TRBJ2-5	16	CASSFRLAGGPETQYF	TGTGCCAGCAGCTTCCGACTAGCGGGAGGGCCAGAGACCCAGTACTTC
TRBV20-1	NA	TRBD1	TRBJ2-3	18	CRATALGQGVTSTDTQYF	TGCAGGGCCACGGCGCTTGGACAGGGGGTCACTAGCACAGATACGCAGTATTTT
TRBV7-9	few	NA	TRBJ1-2	15	CASSATELRVGGYTF	TGTGCCAGCAGCGCCACTGAACTAAGAGTCGGGGGCTACACCTTC
TRBV9	NA	TRBD2	TRBJ2-2	14	CASSVAGDTGELFF	TGTGCCAGCAGCGTTGCGGGAGACACCGGGGAGCTGTTTTTT
TRBV19	few	NA	TRBJ2-1	14	CASSHPEGFNEQFF	TGTGCCAGTAGCCACCCGGAAGGGTTCAATGAGCAGTTCTTC
TRBV7-2	few	NA	TRBJ1-3	16	CASSLGALNSGNTIYF	TGTGCCAGCAGCTTAGGGGCACTCAACTCTGGAAACACCATATATTTT
TRBV7-2	few	TRBD1	TRBJ2-5	17	CASSLVGGPGVGETQYF	TGTGCCAGCAGCTTAGTAGGGGGCCCTGGAGTGGGGGAGACCCAGTACTTC
TRBV28	few	NA	TRBJ1-1	12	CASSLRAREAFF	TGTGCCAGCAGTTTACGGGCTCGTGAAGCTTTCTTT
TRBV27	NA	TRBD1	TRBJ1-6	20	CASSGKQGSALSSYNSPLHF	TGTGCCAGCAGTGGTAAACAGGGGTCAGCTTTAAGCTCCTATAATTCACCCCTCCACTTT
TRBV29-1	NA	TRBD1	TRBJ1-4	14	CSVARTGGKGKLFF	TGCAGCGTGGCCCGGACAGGGGGCAAGGGAAAACTGTTTTTT
TRBV12-3/TRBV12-4	few	NA	TRBJ1-2	13	CASSLQAQPRYTF	TGTGCCAGCAGTTTACAGGCCCAACCCCGCTACACCTTC
TRBV11-1	NA	NA	TRBJ1-1	15	CASSLVARLNTEAFF	TGTGCCAGCAGCTTAGTCGCCAGATTGAACACTGAAGCTTTCTTT
TRBV6-2/TRBV6-3	NA	TRBD1	TRBJ1-2	15	CASGQGAPTTYGYTF	TGTGCCAGCGGACAGGGCGCCCCCACAACATATGGCTACACCTTC
TRBV6-5	few	NA	TRBJ2-5	14	CASRYGGSQETQYF	TGTGCCAGCAGATACGGGGGTAGCCAAGAGACCCAGTACTTC
TRBV10-3	few	NA	TRBJ2-4	18	CATQPSLPGARAKNIQYF	TGTGCTACTCAACCGTCCCTCCCCGGTGCTCGGGCCAAAAACATTCAGTACTTC
TRBV5-5	few	NA	TRBJ2-2	14	CASSFRTNTGELFF	TGTGCCAGCAGCTTCCGGACGAACACCGGGGAGCTGTTTTTT
TRBV7-2	NA	TRBD1	TRBJ2-7	15	CASSLAGQDSYEQYF	TGTGCCAGCAGCTTAGCGGGACAGGACTCCTACGAGCAGTACTTC
TRBV29-1	many	NA	TRBJ1-2	13	CSVDQGFGNGYTF	TGCAGCGTTGATCAGGGGTTTGGAAATGGCTACACCTTC
TRBV5-1	few	TRBD1	TRBJ2-2	15	CASSRGTGITGELFF	TGCGCCAGCAGCAGGGGGACAGGGATCACCGGGGAGCTGTTTTTT
TRBV12-3/TRBV12-4	NA	NA	TRBJ2-1	15	CASSLAGRDFNEQFF	TGTGCCAGCAGTTTAGCTGGGCGGGATTTTAATGAGCAGTTCTTC
TRBV6-5	NA	NA	TRBJ1-1	14	CASSSGGGRPEAFF	TGTGCCAGCAGTTCGGGAGGGGGGCGCCCTGAAGCTTTCTTT